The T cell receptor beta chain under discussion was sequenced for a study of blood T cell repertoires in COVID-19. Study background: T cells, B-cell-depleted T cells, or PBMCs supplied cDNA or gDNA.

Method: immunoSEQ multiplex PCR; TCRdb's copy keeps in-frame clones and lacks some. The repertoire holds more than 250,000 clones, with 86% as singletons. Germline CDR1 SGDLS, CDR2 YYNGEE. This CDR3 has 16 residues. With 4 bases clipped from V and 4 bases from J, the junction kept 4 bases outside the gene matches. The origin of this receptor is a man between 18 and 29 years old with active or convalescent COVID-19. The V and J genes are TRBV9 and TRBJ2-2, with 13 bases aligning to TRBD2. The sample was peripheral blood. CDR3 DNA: TGTGCCAGCAGCCCAAGGACTAGCGGGGGCACCGGGGAGCTGTTTTTT. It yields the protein CASSPRTSGGTGELFF.